The clone carrying this T cell receptor beta chain was seen a few times. Its matching antigen is unknown. The germline gene is not matched at one end of the junction; a read error may be the cause. This CDR3 spans 13 amino acids. Germline values: CDR1 MGHRA, CDR2 YSYEKL. The entry originates in a study of T cell repertoires in cytomegalovirus infection. TCRdb recomputed calls from the reads with MiXCR, one row per CDR3 protein. The table has about 110,000 distinct CDR3 sequences, around 45% seen once. The chain couples TRBV4-1 to TRBJ1-1; unclear D gene. The sequences come from CD8+ T cells from cultured PBMCs, collected from culture after CMV antigen stimulation. This receptor was taken from a human donor in good health (CMV status not recorded). Some clones in this sample may be carry-over from other donors' samples. The CDR3 reads CASSPNSNTEAFF. DNA for the CDR3: TGTGCCAGCAGCCCGAATTCCAACACTGAAGCTTTCTTT.